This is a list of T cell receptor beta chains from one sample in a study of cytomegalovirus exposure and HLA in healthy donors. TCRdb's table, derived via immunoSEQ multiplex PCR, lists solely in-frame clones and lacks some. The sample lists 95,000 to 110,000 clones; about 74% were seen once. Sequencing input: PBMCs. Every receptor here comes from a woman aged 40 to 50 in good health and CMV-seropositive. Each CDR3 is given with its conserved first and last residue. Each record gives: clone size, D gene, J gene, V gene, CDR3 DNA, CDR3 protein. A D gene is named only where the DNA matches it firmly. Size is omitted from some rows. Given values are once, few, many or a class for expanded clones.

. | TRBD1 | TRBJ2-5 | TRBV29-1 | TGCAGCGCCCCCGGGACAGGGGGAAAAGAGACCCAGTACTTC | CSAPGTGGKETQYF
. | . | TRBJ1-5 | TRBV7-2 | TGTGCCAGCAGCCGAGGAGATCAGCCCCAGCATTTT | CASSRGDQPQHF
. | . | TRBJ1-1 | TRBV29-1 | TGCAGCGTTGAAGGACAGATGAACACTGAAGCTTTCTTT | CSVEGQMNTEAFF
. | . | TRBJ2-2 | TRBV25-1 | TGTGCCAGCGGAGGACAGCAGAACACCGGGGAGCTGTTTTTT | CASGGQQNTGELFF
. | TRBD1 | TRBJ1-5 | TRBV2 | TGTGCCAGCAGTGTGGACAGGGGAAATCAGCCCCAGCATTTT | CASSVDRGNQPQHF
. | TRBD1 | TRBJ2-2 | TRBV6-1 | TGTGCCAGCGGGGGACAGGAAGTCGCCGGGGAGCTGTTTTTT | CASGGQEVAGELFF
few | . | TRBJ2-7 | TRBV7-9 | TGTGCCAGCAGCTTAACTTACGAGCAGTACTTC | CASSLTYEQYF
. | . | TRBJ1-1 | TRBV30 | TGTGCCTGGAGTGGAGGCAGCCTAAACACTGAAGCTTTCTTT | CAWSGGSLNTEAFF
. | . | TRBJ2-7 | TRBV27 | TGTGCCAGCAGTCCCGGACTGTACGAGCAGTACTTC | CASSPGLYEQYF
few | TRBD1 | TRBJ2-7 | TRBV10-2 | TGCGCCAGCAGCCCAGGACAGGGACTCTCCTACGAGCAGTACTTC | CASSPGQGLSYEQYF
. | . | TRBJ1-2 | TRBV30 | TGTGCCTGGAGTGGGGGGTGGAGGGTGAATGGCTACACCTTC | CAWSGGWRVNGYTF
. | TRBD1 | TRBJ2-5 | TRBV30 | TGTGCCTGGAAGGCAAACTTTTTCCGGGACAGGGGGTCGGAGACCCAGTACTTC | CAWKANFFRDRGSETQYF
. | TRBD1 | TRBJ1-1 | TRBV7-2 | TGTGCCAGCAGCCCGAGACAGGGGGCGCCTGAAGCTTTCTTT | CASSPRQGAPEAFF
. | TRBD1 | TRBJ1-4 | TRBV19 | TGTGCCAGTAGGTCTCCGGGACAGTCTAATGAAAAACTGTTTTTT | CASRSPGQSNEKLFF
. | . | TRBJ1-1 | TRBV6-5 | TGTGCCAGCAGTTACAGTGGACATCTGAACACTGAAGCTTTCTTT | CASSYSGHLNTEAFF
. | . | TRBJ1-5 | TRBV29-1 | TGCAGCGTTGAAGATAGGGGAGGTCAGCCCCAGCATTTT | CSVEDRGGQPQHF
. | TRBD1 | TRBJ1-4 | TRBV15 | TGTGCCACCAGCAGAGGGACAGGGGATGAGGAAAAACTGTTTTTT | CATSRGTGDEEKLFF
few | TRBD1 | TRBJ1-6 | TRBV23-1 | TGCGCCAGCGATCTGCGAACGGGTCCCGCAGGGGGTAAGGAAGCGCCCCTCCACTTT | CASDLRTGPAGGKEAPLHF
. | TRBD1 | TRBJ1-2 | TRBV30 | TGTGCCTGGAGCGCCGGGACAGGAGATGGCTACACCTTC | CAWSAGTGDGYTF
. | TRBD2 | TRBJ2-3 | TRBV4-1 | TGCGCCAGCAGCCAAGAAGAGCGGGGGCCCTCCACAGATACGCAGTATTTT | CASSQEERGPSTDTQYF
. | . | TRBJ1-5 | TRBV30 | TGTGCCTGGGCTAGCCGGGGGATGGGCAATCAGCCCCAGCATTTT | CAWASRGMGNQPQHF
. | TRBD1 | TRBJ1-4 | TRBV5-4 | TGTGCCAGCAGCCGATCGGGAGGGGGCACTAATGAAAAACTGTTTTTT | CASSRSGGGTNEKLFF
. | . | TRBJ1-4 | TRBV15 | TGTGCCACCAGCAGAGACAGGGATGTCTCTAATGAAAAACTGTTTTTT | CATSRDRDVSNEKLFF
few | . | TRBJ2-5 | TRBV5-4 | TGTGCCAGCAGCTGGGCGGGGCGAGAGACCCAGTACTTC | CASSWAGRETQYF
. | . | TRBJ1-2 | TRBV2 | TGTGCCAGCAGCGAAACAGTGAACTATGGCTACACCTTC | CASSETVNYGYTF
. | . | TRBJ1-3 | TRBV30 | TGTGCCTGGGGACAAAGCTCTGGAAACACCATATATTTT | CAWGQSSGNTIYF
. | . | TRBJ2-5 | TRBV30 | TGTGCCTGGAGTCTTACGGGACTGCAAGAGACCCAGTACTTC | CAWSLTGLQETQYF
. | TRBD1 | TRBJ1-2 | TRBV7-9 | TGTGCCAGCAGCTTTGGACAGGGGGATGGCTACACCTTC | CASSFGQGDGYTF
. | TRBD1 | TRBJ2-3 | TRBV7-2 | TGTGCCAGCAGCACGGGACAGGGGGGTTATACGCAGTATTTT | CASSTGQGGYTQYF
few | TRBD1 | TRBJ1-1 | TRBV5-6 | TGTGCCAGCGCCAGGGGGCTGAACACTGAAGCTTTCTTT | CASARGLNTEAFF
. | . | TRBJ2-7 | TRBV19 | TGTGCCAGTAGTCGAAGGGAAGGGGTAGGTGGTGGCGAGCAGTACTTC | CASSRREGVGGGEQYF
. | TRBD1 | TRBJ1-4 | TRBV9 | TGTGCCAGCAGCGTAGTGGACGGACAGGGACTGTTTTTT | CASSVVDGQGLFF
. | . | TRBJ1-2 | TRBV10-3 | TGTGCCATCACTAACAACTATGGCTACACCTTC | CAITNNYGYTF
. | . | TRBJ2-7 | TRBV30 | TGTGCCTGGAGAGTCAGGGGATCCTACGAGCAGTACTTC | CAWRVRGSYEQYF
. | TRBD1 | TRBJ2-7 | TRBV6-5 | TGTGCCAGCACCCTCAACAGGGGGCACGAGCAGTACTTC | CASTLNRGHEQYF
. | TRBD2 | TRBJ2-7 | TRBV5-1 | TGCGCCAGCAGCTCACTAGCGGGGGCCTCCTACGAGCAGTACTTC | CASSSLAGASYEQYF
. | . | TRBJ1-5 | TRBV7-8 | TGTGCCAGCAGCTTAGTCAGGGGCAATCAGCCCCAGCATTTT | CASSLVRGNQPQHF
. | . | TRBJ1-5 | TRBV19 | TGTGCCAGTAGTCCACAGAAAACCGATCAGCCCCAGCATTTT | CASSPQKTDQPQHF
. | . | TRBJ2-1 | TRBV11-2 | TGTGCCAGCAGCTTACGACAGGACGCCTCCTACAATGAGCAGTTCTTC | CASSLRQDASYNEQFF
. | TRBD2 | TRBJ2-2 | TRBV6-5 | TGTGCCAGCAGTGGGGCGGGGGAGGTCACCGGGGAGCTGTTTTTT | CASSGAGEVTGELFF
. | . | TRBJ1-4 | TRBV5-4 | TGTGCCAGCTATGACAGAAGGAATGAAAAACTGTTTTTT | CASYDRRNEKLFF
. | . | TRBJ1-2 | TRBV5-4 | TGTGCCAGCAGCTTGGCACAGTATGGCTACACCTTC | CASSLAQYGYTF
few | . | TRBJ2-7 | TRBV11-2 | TGTGCCAGCAGCTCGACAGGACTCCGGGGCTCCTACGAGCAGTACTTC | CASSSTGLRGSYEQYF
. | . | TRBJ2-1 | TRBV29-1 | TGCAGCGTTGTGGCTCAGACCTACAATGAGCAGTTCTTC | CSVVAQTYNEQFF
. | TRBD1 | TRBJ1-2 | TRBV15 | TGTGCCACCAGCACAGAGGGACAGGGATATGGCTACACCTTC | CATSTEGQGYGYTF
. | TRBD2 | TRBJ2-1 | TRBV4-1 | TGCGCCAGCAGCCAAGAAGATCGGGGGGGCGGATACAATGAGCAGTTCTTC | CASSQEDRGGGYNEQFF
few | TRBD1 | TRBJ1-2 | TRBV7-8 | TGTGCCAGCAGCCGGGACAGGCGAGATGGCTACACCTTC | CASSRDRRDGYTF
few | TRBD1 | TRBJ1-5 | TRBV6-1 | TGTGCCAGCAGTGAATTGAACAGGGGATACAATCAGCCCCAGCATTTT | CASSELNRGYNQPQHF
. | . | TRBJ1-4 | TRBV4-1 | TGCGCCAGCAGCCAATCGTCCCGGGTCGGTAATGAAAAACTGTTTTTT | CASSQSSRVGNEKLFF
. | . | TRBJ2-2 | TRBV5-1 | TGCGCCAGCAGCTTGGTTGAACCAGGGGACACCGGGGAGCTGTTTTTT | CASSLVEPGDTGELFF
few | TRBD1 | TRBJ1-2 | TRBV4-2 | TGTGCCAGCAGCCAAGTAACAGGGGAGGACTATGGCTACACCTTC | CASSQVTGEDYGYTF
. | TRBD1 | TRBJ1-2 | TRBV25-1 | TGTGCCAGCTTCGACAGGGTCAAGAACTATGGCTACACCTTC | CASFDRVKNYGYTF
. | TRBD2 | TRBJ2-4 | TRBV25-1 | TGTGCCAGCAGTGAAAGGCTAGCGGGGACCAAAAACATTCAGTACTTC | CASSERLAGTKNIQYF
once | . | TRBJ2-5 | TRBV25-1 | TGTGCCAGCAGTGAATACGGCCAGGGGCAAGAGACCCAGTACTTC | CASSEYGQGQETQYF
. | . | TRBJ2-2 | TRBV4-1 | TGCGCCAGCAGCCAAGACCCTAGTGCCGCCGGGGAGCTGTTTTTT | CASSQDPSAAGELFF
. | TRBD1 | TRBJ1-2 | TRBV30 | TGTGCCTGGACACCGCCCGGGACAGGGATTTGGGGCTACACCTTC | CAWTPPGTGIWGYTF
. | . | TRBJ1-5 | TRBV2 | TGTGCCAGCAGGGAGTCGGCCGGTAATCAGCCCCAGCATTTT | CASRESAGNQPQHF
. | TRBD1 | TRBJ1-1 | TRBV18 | TGTGCCGAATCAGGGGGACAGAACACTGAAGCTTTCTTT | CAESGGQNTEAFF
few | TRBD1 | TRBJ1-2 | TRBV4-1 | TGCGCCAGCAGCCAACCGACAGGGGGCGACGGCTACACCTTC | CASSQPTGGDGYTF
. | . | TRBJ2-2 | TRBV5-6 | TGTGCCAGCAGCTTGGACCGCGCCGGGGAGCTGTTTTTT | CASSLDRAGELFF